Here is one T cell receptor (beta chain) with its context. The data stem from a study of blood T cell repertoires in COVID-19. The CDR3 is 16 residues long. V lost 1 base, J lost 2 bases, and 13 bases lay in between. Germline V lookup: CDR1 SGHTA, CDR2 FQGNSA. In the authors' workflow: Amplifying reference gene primers gave estimates of nucleated cell counts. Generated by immunoSEQ multiplex PCR, the TCRdb table keeps only in-frame clones and is missing some. The V and J calls and clone size come from that table; D and trimming were worked out from the DNA. The sample holds more than 95,000 clones, around 82% seen once.

Sequencing was carried out using peripheral blood. The rearrangement uses TRBV7-2 and TRBJ2-3; a possible D gene is TRBD2 (5 bases). This clonotype originated in a man younger than 45 with COVID-19, enrolled during active disease. Here the CDR3 reads CASSLGVGVSTDTQYF. The CDR3 region has the DNA TGTGCCAGCAGCTTAGGCGTCGGGGTTTCCACAGATACGCAGTATTTT.